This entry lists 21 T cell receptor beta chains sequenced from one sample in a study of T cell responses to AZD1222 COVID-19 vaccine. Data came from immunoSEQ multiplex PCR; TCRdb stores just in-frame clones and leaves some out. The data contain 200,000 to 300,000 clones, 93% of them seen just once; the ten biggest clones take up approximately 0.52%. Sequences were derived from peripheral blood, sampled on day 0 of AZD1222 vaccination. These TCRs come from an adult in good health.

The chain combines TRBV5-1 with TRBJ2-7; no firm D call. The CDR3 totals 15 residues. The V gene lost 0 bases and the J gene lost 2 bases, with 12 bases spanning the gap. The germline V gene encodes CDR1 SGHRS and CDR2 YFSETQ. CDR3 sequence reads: CASSLDTWPTYEQYF. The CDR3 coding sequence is TGCGCCAGCAGCTTGGACACCTGGCCTACCTACGAGCAGTACTTC.

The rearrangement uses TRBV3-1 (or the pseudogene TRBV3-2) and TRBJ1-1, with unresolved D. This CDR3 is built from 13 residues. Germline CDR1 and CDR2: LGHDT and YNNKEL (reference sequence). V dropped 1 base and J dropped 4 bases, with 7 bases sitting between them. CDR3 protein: CASSQGPGTEAFF. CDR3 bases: TGTGCCAGCAGCCAAGGACCGGGCACTGAAGCTTTCTTT.

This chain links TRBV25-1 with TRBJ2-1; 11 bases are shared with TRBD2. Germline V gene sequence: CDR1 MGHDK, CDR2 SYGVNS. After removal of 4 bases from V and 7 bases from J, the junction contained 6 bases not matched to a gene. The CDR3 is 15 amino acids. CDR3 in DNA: TGTGCCAGCAGTGTGACTAGCGGGATTAGTAATGAGCAGTTCTTC. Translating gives CASSVTSGISNEQFF.

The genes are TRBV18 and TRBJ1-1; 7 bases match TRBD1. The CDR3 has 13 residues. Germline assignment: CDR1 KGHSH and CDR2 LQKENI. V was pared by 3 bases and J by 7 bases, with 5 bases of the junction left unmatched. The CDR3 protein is CASSPSQGFEAFF. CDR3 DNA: TGTGCCAGCTCACCTTCACAGGGGTTTGAAGCTTTCTTT.

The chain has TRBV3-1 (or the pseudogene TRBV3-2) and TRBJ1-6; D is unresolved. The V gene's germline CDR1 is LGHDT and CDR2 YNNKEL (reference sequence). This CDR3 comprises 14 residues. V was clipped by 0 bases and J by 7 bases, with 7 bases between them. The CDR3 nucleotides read TGTGCCAGCAGCCAAGATACCGTGAATTCACCCCTCCACTTT. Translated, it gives CASSQDTVNSPLHF.

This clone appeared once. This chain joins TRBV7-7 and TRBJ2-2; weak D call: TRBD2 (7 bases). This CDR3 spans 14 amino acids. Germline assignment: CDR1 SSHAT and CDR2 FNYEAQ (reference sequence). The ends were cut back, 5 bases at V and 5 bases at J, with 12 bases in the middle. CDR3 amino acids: CASSTGRETGELFF. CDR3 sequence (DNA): TGTGCCAGCAGCACAGGGCGGGAGACCGGGGAGCTGTTTTTT.

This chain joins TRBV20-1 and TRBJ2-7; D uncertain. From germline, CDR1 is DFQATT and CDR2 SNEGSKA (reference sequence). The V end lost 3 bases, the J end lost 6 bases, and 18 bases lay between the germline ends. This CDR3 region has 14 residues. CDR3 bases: TGCAGTGCTAGTTACCGGCCGATACAAGGCGAGCAGTACTTC. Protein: CSASYRPIQGEQYF.

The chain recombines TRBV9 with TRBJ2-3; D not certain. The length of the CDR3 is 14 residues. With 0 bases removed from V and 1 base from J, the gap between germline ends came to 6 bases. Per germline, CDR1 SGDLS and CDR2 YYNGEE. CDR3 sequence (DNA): TGTGCCAGCAGCGTAGCTCGGCGCACAGATACGCAGTATTTT. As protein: CASSVARRTDTQYF.

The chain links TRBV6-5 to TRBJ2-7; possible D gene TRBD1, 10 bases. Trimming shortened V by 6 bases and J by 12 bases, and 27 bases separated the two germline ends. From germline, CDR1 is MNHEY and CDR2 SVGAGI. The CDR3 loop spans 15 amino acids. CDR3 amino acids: CASSPAGGDRGPLYF. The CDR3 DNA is TGTGCCAGCAGCCCGGCGGGAGGGGACAGGGGACCTTTGTACTTC.

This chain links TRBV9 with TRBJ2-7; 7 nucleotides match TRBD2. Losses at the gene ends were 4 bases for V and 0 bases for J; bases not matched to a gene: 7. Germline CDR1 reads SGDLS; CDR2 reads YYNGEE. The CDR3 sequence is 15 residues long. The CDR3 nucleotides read TGTGCCAGCAGCCCGAGCGGGATAAGCTCCTACGAGCAGTACTTC. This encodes CASSPSGISSYEQYF.

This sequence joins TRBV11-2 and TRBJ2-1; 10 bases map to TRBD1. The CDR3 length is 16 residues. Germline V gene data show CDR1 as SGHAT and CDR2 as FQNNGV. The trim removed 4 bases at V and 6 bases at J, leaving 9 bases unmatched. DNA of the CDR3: TGTGCCAGCAGCTGGTCAGGGGACAGGGGACGCAATGAGCAGTTCTTC. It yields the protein CASSWSGDRGRNEQFF.

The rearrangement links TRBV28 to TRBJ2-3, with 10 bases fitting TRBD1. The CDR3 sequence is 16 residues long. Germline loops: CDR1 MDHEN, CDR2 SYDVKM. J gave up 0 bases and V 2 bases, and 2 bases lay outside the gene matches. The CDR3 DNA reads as TGTGCCAGCAGTTTACCGGGACAGGGGAGCACAGATACGCAGTATTTT. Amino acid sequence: CASSLPGQGSTDTQYF.

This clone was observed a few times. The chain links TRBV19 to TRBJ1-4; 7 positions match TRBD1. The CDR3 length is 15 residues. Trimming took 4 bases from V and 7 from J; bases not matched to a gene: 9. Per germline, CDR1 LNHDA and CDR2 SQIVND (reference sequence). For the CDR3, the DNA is TGTGCCAGTAGTACCGTGACAGGGAGATTTGAAAAACTGTTTTTT. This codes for CASSTVTGRFEKLFF.

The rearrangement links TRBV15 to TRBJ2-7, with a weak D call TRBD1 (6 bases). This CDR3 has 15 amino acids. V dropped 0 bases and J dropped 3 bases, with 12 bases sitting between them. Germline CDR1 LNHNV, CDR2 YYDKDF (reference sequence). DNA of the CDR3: TGTGCCACCAGCAGAGAGTCAGGGGTGGTCTACGAGCAGTACTTC. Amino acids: CATSRESGVVYEQYF. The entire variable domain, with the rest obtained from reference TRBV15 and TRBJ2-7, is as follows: DAMVIQNPRYQVTQFGKPVTLSCSQTLNHNVMYWYQQKSSQAPKLLFHYYDKDFNNEADTPDNFQSRRPNTSFCFLDIRSPGLGDTAMYLCATSRESGVVYEQYFGPGTRLTVT.

In DNA, the CDR3 is TGTGCCAGCAGCGTACTTGTAGGAAACACCATATATTTT. It specifies CASSVLVGNTIYF. J is TRBJ1-3 and V is TRBV9; D ambiguous. The CDR3 covers 13 residues. V was cut by 1 base and J by 4 bases, with 6 bases left in between. Per the germline V gene, CDR1 is SGDLS and CDR2 is YYNGEE.

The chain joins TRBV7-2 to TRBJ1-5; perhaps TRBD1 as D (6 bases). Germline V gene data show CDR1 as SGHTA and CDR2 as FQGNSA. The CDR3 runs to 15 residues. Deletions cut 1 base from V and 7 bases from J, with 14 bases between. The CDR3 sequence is CASSLVTGSGQPQHF. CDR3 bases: TGTGCCAGCAGCTTAGTTACAGGGTCCGGGCAGCCCCAGCATTTT.

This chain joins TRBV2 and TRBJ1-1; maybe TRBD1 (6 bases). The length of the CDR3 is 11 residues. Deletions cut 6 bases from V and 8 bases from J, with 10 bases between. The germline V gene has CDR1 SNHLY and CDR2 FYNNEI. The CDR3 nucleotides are TGTGCCAGCAGACAGGGTGCAGAAGCTTTCTTT. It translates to CASRQGAEAFF.

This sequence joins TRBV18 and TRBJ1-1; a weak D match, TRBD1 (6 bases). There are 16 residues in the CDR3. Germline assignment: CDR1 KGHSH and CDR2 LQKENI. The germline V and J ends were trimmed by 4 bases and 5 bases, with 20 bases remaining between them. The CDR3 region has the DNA TGTGCCAGCTCACTTACTTGGGGGGGCCCTGGGACTGAAGCTTTCTTT. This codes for CASSLTWGGPGTEAFF.

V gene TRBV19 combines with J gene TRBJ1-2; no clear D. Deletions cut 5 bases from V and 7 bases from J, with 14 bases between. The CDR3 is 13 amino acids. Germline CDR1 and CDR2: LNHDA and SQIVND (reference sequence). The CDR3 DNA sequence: TGTGCCAGTAGTGCGAGGGCCGCGGGTGGCTACACCTTC. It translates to CASSARAAGGYTF.

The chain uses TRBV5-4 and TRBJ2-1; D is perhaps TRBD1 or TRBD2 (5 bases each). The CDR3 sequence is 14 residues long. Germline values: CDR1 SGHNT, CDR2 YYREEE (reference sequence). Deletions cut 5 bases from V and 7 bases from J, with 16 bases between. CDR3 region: CASRQVGGRNEQFF. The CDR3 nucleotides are TGTGCCAGCAGACAAGTTGGGGGAAGGAATGAGCAGTTCTTC.

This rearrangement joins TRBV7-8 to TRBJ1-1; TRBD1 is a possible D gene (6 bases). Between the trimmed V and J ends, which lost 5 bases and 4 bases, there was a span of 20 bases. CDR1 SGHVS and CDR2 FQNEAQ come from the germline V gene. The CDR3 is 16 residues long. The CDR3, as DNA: TGTGCCAGCAGCCCAAAGGCCTGGGGGACAACCACTGAAGCTTTCTTT. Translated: CASSPKAWGTTTEAFF. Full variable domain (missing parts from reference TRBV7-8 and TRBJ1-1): GAGVSQSPRYKVAKRGQDVALRCDPISGHVSLFWYQQALGQGPEFLTYFQNEAQLDKSGLPSDRFFAERPEGSVSTLKIQRTQQEDSAVYLCASSPKAWGTTTEAFFGQGTRLTVV.